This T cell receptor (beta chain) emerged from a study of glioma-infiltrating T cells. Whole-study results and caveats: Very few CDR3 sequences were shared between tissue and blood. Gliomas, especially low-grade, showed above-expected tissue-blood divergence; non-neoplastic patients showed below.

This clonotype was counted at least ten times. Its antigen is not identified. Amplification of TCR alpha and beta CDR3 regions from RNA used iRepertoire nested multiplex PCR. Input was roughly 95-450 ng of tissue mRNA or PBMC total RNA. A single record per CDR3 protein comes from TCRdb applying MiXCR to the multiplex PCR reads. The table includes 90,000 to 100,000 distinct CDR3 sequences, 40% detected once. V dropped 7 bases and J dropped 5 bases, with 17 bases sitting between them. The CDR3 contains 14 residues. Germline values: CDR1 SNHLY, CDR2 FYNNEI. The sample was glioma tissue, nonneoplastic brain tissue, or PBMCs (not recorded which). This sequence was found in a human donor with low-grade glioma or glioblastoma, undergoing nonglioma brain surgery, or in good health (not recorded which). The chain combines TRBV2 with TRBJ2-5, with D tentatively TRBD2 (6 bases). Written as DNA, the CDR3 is TGTGCCAGCAACGAGGCGGGAAGGTTGGAGACCCAGTACTTC. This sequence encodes CASNEAGRLETQYF.